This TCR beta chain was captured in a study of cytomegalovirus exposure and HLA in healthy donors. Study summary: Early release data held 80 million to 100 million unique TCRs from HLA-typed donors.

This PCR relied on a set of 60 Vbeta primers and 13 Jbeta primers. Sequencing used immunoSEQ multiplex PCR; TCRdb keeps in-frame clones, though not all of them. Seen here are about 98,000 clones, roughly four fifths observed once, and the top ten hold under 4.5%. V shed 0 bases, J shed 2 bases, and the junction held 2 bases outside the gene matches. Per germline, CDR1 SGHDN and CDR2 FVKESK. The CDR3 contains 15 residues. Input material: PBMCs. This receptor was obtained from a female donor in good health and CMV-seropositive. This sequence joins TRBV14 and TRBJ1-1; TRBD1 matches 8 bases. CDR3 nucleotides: TGTGCCAGCAGCCAAGATCAGGGGGCTAACACTGAAGCTTTCTTT. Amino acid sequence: CASSQDQGANTEAFF.